What follows is one T cell receptor beta chain and its context. These data belong to a study of radiotherapy plus CTLA-4 blockade in lung cancer. The data were produced by immunoSEQ multiplex PCR, yet TCRdb's version contains in-frame clones alone and is incomplete. This table holds 89,000 or so clones, 82% found once. The CDR3 runs to 12 residues. Trimming removed 7 bases from V and 5 bases from J; junction bases left unmatched: 2. The germline CDR1 and CDR2 sequences are SNHLY and FYNNEI. This receptor was obtained from a human donor with non-small cell lung cancer who had a partial response to radiotherapy plus ipilimumab. The rearrangement uses TRBV2 and TRBJ2-7; TRBD1 matches at 10 bases. Sample: peripheral blood, taken from a patient treated with radiotherapy plus ipilimumab. Here the CDR3 reads CASKDRGDEQYF. The CDR3 DNA reads TGTGCCAGCAAGGACAGGGGGGACGAGCAGTACTTC. Based on the CDR3 plus reference TRBV2 and TRBJ2-7, the full variable domain is EPEVTQTPSHQVTQMGQEVILRCVPISNHLYFYWYRQILGQKVEFLVSFYNNEISEKSEIFDDQFSVERPDGSNFTLKIRSTKLEDSAMYFCASKDRGDEQYFGPGTRLTVT.